This T cell receptor (beta chain) came from a study of shared clonotypes between healthy human individuals. V was pared by 1 base and J by 3 bases, with 9 bases between. CDR1 and CDR2 from the germline V gene are SGHVS and FNYEAQ. This CDR3 spans 15 amino acids. General observations from the study: Rarefaction showed sorted-subset sequencing was incomplete despite large depth. Since donors were few, the genetic and exposure-history diversity represented was limited.

Across several immunoSEQ plates, the genomic DNA of each subset was split evenly. The method was immunoSEQ multiplex PCR; TCRdb's version includes in-frame clones alone and lacks a portion of them. The sample carries roughly 600,000 clones, 95% to 98% recorded once. On this clone itself: What it binds is not known.

CD45RO-negative, CCR7-selected cells formed the naive CD8 fraction, which excluded terminally differentiated effector memory CD45RA+ cells. Each sample came from a Caucasian adult donor living in Nashville, Tennessee. The receptor's source is a man between 25 and 39 years old in good health. Sequencing was performed on naive CD8+ T cells sorted from blood. This chain joins TRBV7-6 and TRBJ2-2, with D possibly matching TRBD2 (6 bases). The CDR3 DNA sequence: TGTGCCAGCAGCTTAGGGCCGGGAGACACCGGGGAGCTGTTTTTT. Its translation is CASSLGPGDTGELFF.